This paragraph reports one TCR beta chain. This clone showed up just a few times. Its recognized antigen is unknown. Per-nucleotide qualities are absent, and no much larger clonotype sits a single base away. The junction shows trimming of 0 bases on V and 2 bases on J, plus 14 bases between the germline ends. Reading the germline V gene gives CDR1 SGHAT and CDR2 FQNNGV. Including the terminal cysteine and phenylalanine, the CDR3 comprises 16 residues. Here the CDR3 DNA is all that survives: 48 bases in frame from base 1. Participants in the prospective study were enrolled through a virtual design, were aged roughly 18 to 95 years, and lived in roughly 26 United States geographic areas. Cohort assignment in the prospective study relied on participant-reported clinical history from a screening survey and a study questionnaire. ImmuneRACE Cohort 3 recovered participants were defined by two consecutive negative NP/OP PCR tests, healthcare professional clearance, or symptom resolution. In the prospective study, mobile phlebotomists collected whole blood, serum and a nasopharyngeal or oropharyngeal swab from each participant. Additional blood draws and questionnaires over an approximately two-month period could optionally be provided by prospective study participants. Before DNA extraction, prospective study blood samples were shipped either frozen or at room temperature.

The sample belongs to a study of blood T cell repertoires in COVID-19 (dated by TCRdb to the early 2020s). About the investigation overall: Samples covering the acute and convalescent phases of COVID-19 were provided by collaborators in the United States, Italy and Spain. The prospective study material was composed of cDNA or gDNA derived from T cells, B-cell-depleted T cells, or PBMCs. Where available, HLA class I and class II types were taken from metadata supplied by the sample provider and were not determined by assay-based typing. Subjects who had been exposed to COVID-19, were actively infected with it, or had recovered from it provided the deeply sampled blood TCRbeta repertoires that made up the dataset. Sample metadata almost always included a de-identified subject ID, COVID-19 status, age in years and sex. Samples came from the ongoing ImmuneRACE study (first 160 participants) plus 1,254 subjects from 6 global collaborators. The repertoires were made available in a free public database intended to serve as a resource for research on the immune response to SARS-CoV-2.

TCRbeta CDR3 regions were amplified from genomic DNA using the immunoSEQ Assay, a bias-controlled multiplex PCR. The paper's data handling went like this. Nucleated cell counts per sample were estimated from amplification of reference gene primers within the assay. To quantify the absolute abundance of each unique TCRbeta CDR3 rearrangement, sequence reads were collapsed and filtered. For each sample, productive Simpson clonality was calculated by taking the square root of Simpson's diversity index across productive rearrangements. TCRdb holds this immuneACCESS table with in-frame rearrangements only. Some clones are missing; in checked studies, unresolved V genes explain under half, and the rest has no known cause. The D gene and trimming were derived from the DNA, and the V and J assignments and clone size from that table. The sample profile shows more than 200,000 clones; 85% to 95% of them were found once. The ten largest clones capture approximately 2% of the sample.

The study at large found these results: The amount of clinical and demographic metadata varied by source and participant and was provided uncurated.

The sample consisted of PBMCs or T cells enriched from blood (not recorded which). The chain uses TRBV11-2 and TRBJ2-7; 6 matching bases give a weak D call of TRBD1. The sequence was collected from a woman aged 18-35 years who had recovered from COVID-19. The nucleotides are TGTGCCAGCAGCTTAGAGGGCAGGGGTAACACCTACGAGCAGTACTTC. The translation is CASSLEGRGNTYEQYF.